This TCR beta chain was found in a study of OX40 agonist ivuxolimab in advanced cancers. A note on the overall study: Ivuxolimab, which targeted the costimulatory receptor OX40 (CD134), was an agonistic, fully human IgG2 monoclonal antibody. In the dose-escalation cohort, roughly 80% of patients were male, and the mean age was approximately 60 years, with a range of about 23 to 85. Of the roughly 54 dose-escalation patients, hepatocellular carcinoma was present in roughly 19, melanoma in roughly 15, renal cell carcinoma in 9 and head and neck cancer in 9. The purpose of peripheral TCRbeta sequencing was to test whether ivuxolimab changed TCR sequence diversity and led to clonal T-cell expansion. Patients were allowed to have had prior anti-PD-1, anti-PD-L1 or anti-CTLA-4 therapy, and more than 30% of the dose-escalation patients had previously received checkpoint inhibitors. Intravenous ivuxolimab was administered to patients every 2 weeks at six dose levels: 0.01, 0.1, 0.3, 1.5, 3 and 10 mg/kg. The monotherapy dose-escalation portion (N = 52 patients) of the phase I ivuxolimab trial is reported in the paper. Partial responses occurred in three dose-escalation patients, of whom one had hepatocellular carcinoma and two had cutaneous melanoma. Broad study findings and their caveats: Antigen specificity was not determined for the clonally expanded peripheral T cells. Low levels of normalized T-cell clonal expansion were also shown by some nonresponding patients. After ivuxolimab, more expanded clones were found on average in CD8+ T cells than in CD4+ T cells. In partial responders in the 0.1-3.0 mg/kg groups, normalized peripheral clonal expansion was found to be among the lowest, especially among CD8+ T cells. At doses of 0.1 to 3.0 mg/kg, clonal expansion of both CD4+ and CD8+ T cells in blood was seen between baseline and week 6.

Patients with autoimmune disease history or receiving systemic immunosuppression were excluded from the trial. Peripheral blood for TCR sequencing was collected from all dose cohorts at baseline, on cycle 4 day 1, and on cycle 7 day 1. The samples were drawn from a first-in-human, open-label, multicenter phase I dose-escalation trial of ivuxolimab. Adults with locally advanced or metastatic melanoma, renal cell, hepatocellular, or head and neck squamous cell carcinoma were enrolled in the trial. Before TCR sequencing, CD4+ T cells and CD8+ T cells from peripheral blood were sorted into separate populations. A note on this clone: Its cognate antigen has yet to be identified. No much larger clonotype is one base removed from it; base qualities were not supplied.

For sequencing of the TCRbeta CDR3 region, genomic DNA was extracted from the sorted cells. The immunoSEQ Assay was used to sequence the TCRbeta CDR3 regions. Entries here come from immuneACCESS through TCRdb and include only in-frame sequences with V and J called. Some clones fail to appear in such tables; in the studies checked, an unresolved V gene covers under half of the shortfall, and the cause of the remainder is unknown. This sample is represented by tens of thousands of clones; over 85% of them were singletons. The ten largest clones represent around 5.6% of the sample. The source was CD4+ or CD8+ T cells sorted from blood, collected in a trial of the OX40 agonist ivuxolimab. This TCR derives from an adult with an advanced solid tumor such as melanoma, head and neck, liver or kidney cancer.

The CDR3 here reads CASSPGQRSGNTIYF. The sequence in DNA is TGTGCCAGCAGCCCCGGACAGCGCTCTGGAAACACCATATATTTT. In this chain, TRBV11-3 is recombined with TRBJ1-3, with a weak D call of TRBD1 (6 bases match). The CDR3, from cysteine to phenylalanine, totals 15 residues. The CDR3 DNA has 45 bases and is translated from base 1. V is cut by 5 bases and J by 0 bases, and the space between the germline ends is 11 bases. CDR1 SGHNT and CDR2 YENEEA are derived from the germline V gene.